Presented here are 28 T cell receptor beta chains from one specimen sequenced in a study of Graves' ophthalmopathy and Graves' hyperthyroidism. The authors amplified TCR beta CDR3 regions from RNA transcripts. In the first round, RT-PCR was carried out with HTBI primers, and a multiplex PCR formed the second round. TCRdb re-analysed the multiplex PCR reads in MiXCR, keeping a single row per CDR3 protein. The data contain 200,000 to 250,000 distinct CDR3 sequences, around 50% of them singletons. Sequences were obtained from peripheral blood. The source of these receptors is an adult man with Graves' ophthalmopathy.

A note on this clonotype: One end of the junction fails to match germline, which may point to a read error. The chain joins TRBV9 to TRBJ2-7, with D possibly being TRBD2 (6 bases). Germline assignment: CDR1 SGDLS and CDR2 YYNGEE. The CDR3 runs 14 residues. The CDR3, as DNA: TGCGCCAGCAGTGAGCCGCCGACGGGGGACGAGCAGTACTTC. Encoded protein: CASSEPPTGDEQYF. The whole variable domain, filled in from reference TRBV9 and TRBJ2-7, reads DSGVTQTPKHLITATGQRVTLRCSPRSGDLSVYWYQQSLDQGLQFLIQYYNGEERAKGNILERFSAQQFPDLHSELNLSSLELGDSALYFCASSEPPTGDEQYFGPGTRLTVT.

The J gene is TRBJ2-7, the V gene TRBV10-3; 12 positions match TRBD1. The CDR3 consists of 14 residues. J gave up 5 bases and V 10 bases, and 9 bases lay outside the gene matches. Germline V gives CDR1 ENHRY, CDR2 SYGVKD. In DNA form, the CDR3 reads TGTGCCAGCATGGGGACAGGGGGCGCGGACGAGCAGTACTTC. Amino acid sequence: CASMGTGGADEQYF.

The chain carries TRBV28 and TRBJ1-6, with TRBD1 identical over 11 bases. The CDR3 has 15 residues. V gave up 2 bases and J gave up 9 bases; unmatched junction bases: 3. Germline CDR1 MDHEN, CDR2 SYDVKM. This CDR3 reads CASSLGGQGGSPLHF. The CDR3 nucleotides read TGTGCCAGCAGTTTAGGGGGACAGGGGGGTTCACCCCTCCACTTT.

This chain uses TRBV5-6 with TRBJ1-2; 7 nucleotides align to TRBD1. CDR3 length equals 15 residues. Germline CDR1 SGHDT, CDR2 YYEEEE. V was clipped by 4 bases and J by 0 bases; unmatched bases: 6. CDR3 sequence reads: CASSAGQRANYGYTF. In nucleotides, the CDR3 is TGTGCCAGCAGCGCGGGACAGAGAGCTAACTATGGCTACACCTTC.

The table lists this clonotype with a few counts. The chain has TRBV6-5 and TRBJ2-7; D perhaps matches TRBD1 (6 bases). Germline CDR1 MNHEY, CDR2 SVGAGI. The V end was cut by 4 bases, the J end by 6 bases, with 10 bases between. The CDR3 has 12 residues. The CDR3 region has the DNA TGTGCCAGCAGTTGCACAGGGTGCGAGCAGTACTTC. This encodes CASSCTGCEQYF.

This clonotype was seen only a few times. The rearrangement links TRBV30 to TRBJ1-1, with 8 bases fitting TRBD1. After removal of 2 bases from V and 7 bases from J, the junction contained 6 bases not matched to a gene. This CDR3 comprises 13 residues. Germline loops: CDR1 GTSNPN, CDR2 SVGIG (reference sequence). The CDR3 spells CAWSTDRGGEAFF. The CDR3 region has the DNA TGTGCCTGGAGTACAGACAGGGGAGGTGAAGCTTTCTTT.

The CDR3 nucleotides read TGTGCCAGCAGCTCAACGCGTGGGGAGCGAGGTGGGGCCAACGTCCTGACTTTC. It specifies CASSSTRGERGGANVLTF. The chain employs TRBV7-3 and TRBJ2-6, with D maybe TRBD2 (5 bases). Trimming took off 4 bases at V and 3 bases at J, with 19 bases between the two ends. Per the germline V gene, CDR1 is SGHTA and CDR2 is FQGTGA. The CDR3 has 18 amino acids.

Only one count was recorded for this clonotype. This chain uses TRBV10-3 with TRBJ2-7, with 8 bases aligning to TRBD2. Germline lookup yields CDR1 ENHRY and CDR2 SYGVKD. J gave up 5 bases and V 10 bases, and 16 bases lay outside the gene matches. This CDR3 is built from 15 residues. The CDR3 bases are TGTGCCAGCTCGTCAAAATTAGCGGGACTAGACGAGCAGTACTTC. Translating gives CASSSKLAGLDEQYF.

This clonotype has at least ten counts. V is TRBV2 and J is TRBJ1-2, with TRBD1 matching over 7 bases. Germline values: CDR1 SNHLY, CDR2 FYNNEI. V shed 1 base and J 4 bases; nucleotides not matched to a gene: 6. The CDR3 has 15 amino acids. CDR3 residues: CASSEDRTGSYGYTF. DNA for the CDR3: TGTGCCAGCAGTGAAGACAGGACAGGAAGCTATGGCTACACCTTC. Variable domain in full (rest from reference TRBV2 and TRBJ1-2): EPEVTQTPSHQVTQMGQEVILRCVPISNHLYFYWYRQILGQKVEFLVSFYNNEISEKSEIFDDQFSVERPDGSNFTLKIRSTKLEDSAMYFCASSEDRTGSYGYTFGSGTRLTVV.

V gene TRBV20-1 combines with J gene TRBJ1-3; possibly TRBD1 for D (5 bases). V was pared by 3 bases and J by 4 bases, with 25 bases between. CDR3 size: 18 residues. Germline CDR1 DFQATT, CDR2 SNEGSKA (reference sequence). The CDR3 here is CSARDILAGGVEGNTIYF. The CDR3 region has the DNA TGCAGTGCTAGGGATATACTAGCGGGAGGGGTTGAAGGAAACACCATATATTTT.

In its sample, this clonotype was seen a few times. The chain links TRBV29-1 to TRBJ1-1; D not resolved. Germline-derived CDR1 and CDR2 are SQVTM and ANQGSEA. The CDR3 covers 14 residues. Trimming took 1 base from V and 4 from J, leaving 13 bases between them. The CDR3 is CSVEVHGSGTEAFF. As DNA, the CDR3 is TGCAGCGTTGAAGTCCACGGGAGTGGCACTGAAGCTTTCTTT.

About this clonotype itself: At one end the junction does not follow the germline gene, possibly because of a read error. The V call is TRBV5-1, the J call TRBJ1-1; weak D call: TRBD1 (5 bases). CDR1 is SGHRS and CDR2 is YFSETQ in the germline V gene. The CDR3 consists of 19 residues. CDR3 in amino acids: CASSSMGGGRLSMNTEAFF. As DNA, the CDR3 is TGCGCCAGCAGCTCCATGGGCGGGGGGAGGCTGTCCATGAACACCGAAGCTTTCTTT.

This clonotype was seen only once. A much larger clone sits a single nucleotide away, making a read error possible. The V gene is TRBV5-1, the J gene TRBJ2-7; D remains ambiguous. Trimming left V 0 bases short and J 5 bases short, with 6 bases between. Germline V CDR1 and CDR2: SGHRS, YFSETQ. The CDR3 is made up of 12 amino acids. This CDR3 is CASSLAGDEQYF. Written as DNA, the CDR3 is TGCGCCAGCAGCTTGGCTGGGGACGAGCAGTACTTC.

This rearrangement joins TRBV18 to TRBJ2-7; D may match TRBD1 or TRBD2 (5 bases each). V was clipped by 0 bases and J by 2 bases, with 11 bases between them. From germline, CDR1 is KGHSH and CDR2 LQKENI. The length of the CDR3 is 15 residues. CDR3 protein: CASSPPNGAAYEQYF. The CDR3, as DNA: TGTGCCAGCTCACCACCGAACGGGGCGGCCTACGAGCAGTACTTC.

This clonotype has a handful of counts. The J gene is TRBJ2-7, the V gene TRBV12-3 or TRBV12-4; TRBD2 matches 9 bases. This CDR3 is 16 amino acids long. V was clipped by 7 bases and J by 1 base; unmatched bases: 11. CDR3 sequence reads: CASTSSSTSGSYEQYF. CDR3 nucleotides: TGTGCCAGCACCTCTTCCTCGACTAGCGGATCCTACGAGCAGTACTTC.

In its sample, this clonotype was seen a few times. J is TRBJ1-2 and V is TRBV24-1; possibly TRBD1 for D (5 bases). The V gene lost 5 bases and the J gene lost 1 base, with 10 bases spanning the gap. The CDR3 extends over 14 amino acids. The germline CDR1 and CDR2 sequences are KGHDR and SFDVKD. CDR3 protein: CATSVGTGNYGYTF. In DNA, the CDR3 is TGTGCCACCAGTGTTGGGACGGGTAACTATGGCTACACCTTC.

This sequence joins TRBV18 and TRBJ1-1; perhaps TRBD1 as D (5 bases). Trimming took off 0 bases at V and 0 bases at J, with 11 bases between the two ends. In germline, CDR1 is KGHSH, CDR2 LQKENI. This CDR3 spans 16 amino acids. The DNA of the CDR3 is TGTGCCAGCTCACCACCGACAGCACCTTTGAACACTGAAGCTTTCTTT. It specifies CASSPPTAPLNTEAFF. The entire variable domain, with the rest obtained from reference TRBV18 and TRBJ1-1, is as follows: NAGVMQNPRHLVRRRGQEARLRCSPMKGHSHVYWYRQLPEEGLKFMVYLQKENIIDESGMPKERFSAEFPKEGPSILRIQQVVRGDSAAYFCASSPPTAPLNTEAFFGQGTRLTVV.

The rearrangement uses TRBV20-1 and TRBJ1-5, with 9 bases aligning to TRBD1. This CDR3 spans 12 amino acids. With 6 bases clipped from V and 7 bases from J, the junction kept 4 bases outside the gene matches. The V gene's germline CDR1 is DFQATT and CDR2 SNEGSKA (reference sequence). The DNA for the CDR3 is TGCAGTGCAGGACAGGGGTTGCAGCCCCAGCATTTT. Amino acid sequence: CSAGQGLQPQHF.

The V call is TRBV20-1, the J call TRBJ1-2, with 11 bases that match TRBD1. The CDR3 has 15 amino acids. With V trimmed by 4 bases and J by 5 bases, 9 bases remained unmatched. CDR1 and CDR2 (germline): DFQATT, SNEGSKA (reference sequence). CDR3: CSAKGTGTGGYGYTF. The CDR3, as DNA: TGCAGTGCTAAGGGGACCGGGACAGGGGGGTATGGCTACACCTTC.

This clonotype has just one count. The CDR3 bases are TGTGCCAGCAGTTACTCGGGGAAGAACACTGAAGCTTTCTTT. Translated, it gives CASSYSGKNTEAFF. This chain connects TRBV6-5 to TRBJ1-1; D ambiguous. The CDR3 sequence is 14 residues long. Looked up from germline, CDR1 is MNHEY and CDR2 is SVGAGI. Trimming removed 0 bases from V and 1 base from J, with 6 bases in between.

This clonotype came up a few times. This chain connects TRBV29-1 to TRBJ2-7; TRBD2 agrees at 8 bases. The CDR3 is made up of 11 amino acids. J gave up 3 bases and V 5 bases, and 0 bases lay outside the gene matches. Germline CDR1 and CDR2: SQVTM and ANQGSEA. The CDR3 coding sequence is TGCAGCGTTAGCGGGGGCTACGAGCAGTACTTC. Its translation is CSVSGGYEQYF.

Only a few counts were recorded for this clonotype. This chain uses TRBV20-1 with TRBJ2-7; 7 bases are shared with TRBD2. The CDR3 totals 13 residues. The trim removed 6 bases at V and 0 bases at J, leaving 5 bases unmatched. Germline CDR1 is DFQATT and CDR2 is SNEGSKA (reference sequence). The CDR3 is CSASSGSSYEQYF. DNA for the CDR3: TGCAGTGCGTCTAGCGGAAGCTCCTACGAGCAGTACTTC.

This clonotype showed up just once. The chain is built from TRBV12-5 and TRBJ2-2, with 10 bases fitting TRBD2. CDR3 size: 16 residues. Per germline, CDR1 LGHNT and CDR2 FRNRAP. Germline trimming cut 3 bases from V and 4 bases from J; bases unmatched to any gene: 5. The CDR3 is CASGLLAGSRTGELFF. CDR3 sequence (DNA): TGTGCTAGTGGTTTACTAGCGGGGTCTCGCACCGGGGAGCTGTTTTTT.

Comment on this clonotype: An end of the junction differs from the germline gene, which may be a read error. The chain joins TRBV10-2 to TRBJ2-7; D could derive from TRBD1 or TRBD2 (5 bases each). The CDR3 loop spans 13 amino acids. Germline V gene sequence: CDR1 WSHSY, CDR2 SAAADI. CDR3 nucleotide sequence: TGTGCCAGCAGTCGGGACCACTCCTACGAGCAGTACTTC. This encodes CASSRDHSYEQYF.

This clonotype has just a few counts. The chain joins TRBV25-1 to TRBJ2-2; 11 positions agree with TRBD2. CDR3 length: 15 residues. Germline CDR1 reads MGHDK; CDR2 reads SYGVNS. V was pared by 7 bases and J by 7 bases, with 8 bases of the junction left unmatched. This chain's CDR3 is CASTPLAGGVGELFF. In nucleotides, the CDR3 is TGTGCCAGCACCCCCCTAGCGGGAGGAGTCGGGGAGCTGTTTTTT.

As concerns this clonotype: A much more abundant neighbour one base away suggests this may be a read error. The rearrangement uses TRBV2 and TRBJ1-6; D is perhaps TRBD1 (5 bases). The CDR3 loop spans 13 amino acids. The germline V gene encodes CDR1 SNHLY and CDR2 FYNNEI. With 11 bases removed from V and 10 bases from J, the gap between germline ends came to 18 bases. The CDR3 DNA sequence: TGTGCCGGCATCAGGGAATTGGGATCACCCCTCCACTTT. Encoded protein: CAGIRELGSPLHF.

This clonotype was seen more than once but under ten times. The rearrangement joins TRBV9 to TRBJ1-1; D not resolved. CDR1 is SGDLS and CDR2 is YYNGEE in the germline V gene. V lost 0 bases to trimming and J lost 2 bases, with 2 bases between them. The CDR3 covers 12 residues. The CDR3 protein is CASSVDNTEAFF. CDR3 DNA sequence: TGTGCCAGCAGCGTAGACAACACTGAAGCTTTCTTT.

The J gene is TRBJ1-6, the V gene TRBV2; no firm D call. V was shortened by 2 bases and J by 5 bases, with 7 bases between the two germline ends. The germline gives CDR1 SNHLY, CDR2 FYNNEI. The CDR3 consists of 14 residues. This chain's CDR3 is CASSESAHNSPLHF. The CDR3 DNA reads as TGTGCCAGCAGTGAATCGGCGCATAATTCACCCCTCCACTTT.